Given below is one TCR beta chain in context. Its target is not known. Germline CDR1 reads LNHDA; CDR2 reads SQIVND (reference sequence). The CDR3 is made up of 15 amino acids. The J segment lost 3 bases and the V segment lost 5 bases, leaving 4 bases of the junction unmatched. This entry belongs to a study of cytomegalovirus exposure and HLA in healthy donors. Overall study results and limits: Among the CMV-associated chains, three were confirmed in vitro as specific for CMV antigens.

Data came from immunoSEQ multiplex PCR; TCRdb stores just in-frame clones and leaves some out. The sample comprises 82,000 or so clones, 90% to 95% of which are singletons, and 0.65% to 0.7% rests with the top ten. Input material: PBMCs. The receptor's source is a man aged 18 to 29 in good health and CMV-seronegative. The rearrangement joins TRBV19 to TRBJ1-4; 9 bases line up with TRBD1. CDR3 loop: CASSGTGTANEKLFF. Written as DNA, the CDR3 is TGTGCCAGTAGTGGGACAGGGACGGCTAATGAAAAACTGTTTTTT.